This TCR beta chain was observed in a study of cytomegalovirus exposure and HLA in healthy donors. General observations from the study: Available immune exposure information was restricted to CMV serostatus only.

Germline CDR1 and CDR2: ENHRY and SYGVKD. Losses at the gene ends were 4 bases for V and 6 bases for J; bases not matched to a gene: 5. This CDR3 is 15 amino acids long. As regards this clone: Its antigen is still unknown.

The PCR contained 60 Vbeta and 13 Jbeta primers. Generated by immunoSEQ multiplex PCR, the TCRdb table keeps only in-frame clones and is missing some. This table has roughly 200,000 clones, over 60% appearing once. The sequence was collected from a man younger than 35 in good health and CMV-seronegative. The chain recombines TRBV10-3 with TRBJ2-3, with TRBD2 matching 12 bases. Material for sequencing was PBMCs. CDR3 nucleotides: TGTGCCATCAGTGGACTAGCGGGAGATGGGGATACGCAGTATTTT. Translation: CAISGLAGDGDTQYF.